The 10 T cell receptor beta chains below come from one sample, sequenced in a study of human T cells and chemical hapten exposure. TCRdb used MiXCR to reprocess the RACE reads, holding one entry per CDR3 protein. The sample consists of more than 95,000 distinct CDR3 sequences, less than 40% of them appearing once. Time point in this sample: patch test 3, about 24 weeks after DPC sensitization. Treatment here: therapeutic diphenylcyclopropenone sensitization with weekly scalp DPC. The source was whole blood, collected in connection with sensitization to the hapten diphenylcyclopropenone (DPC). The receptors originated from a man in his forties with alopecia areata. Some clones in this sample may be carry-over from other donors' samples.

The rearrangement joins TRBV20-1 to TRBJ2-3, with 7 bases aligning to TRBD1. The length of the CDR3 is 12 residues. Germline CDR1 DFQATT, CDR2 SNEGSKA (reference sequence). V was clipped by 8 bases and J by 7 bases; unmatched bases: 9. The chain's CDR3 is CSTIDRENTQYF. The CDR3 DNA reads as TGCAGTACCATCGACAGGGAAAATACGCAGTATTTT.

The chain uses TRBV6-6 and TRBJ2-3, with D perhaps TRBD1 (5 bases). The CDR3 is 14 amino acids. Germline values: CDR1 MNHNY, CDR2 SVGAGI (reference sequence). V shed 6 bases and J shed 0 bases, with 10 bases lying between them. The CDR3 sequence: CASRMTESTDTQYF. The CDR3 DNA is TGTGCCAGCAGAATGACAGAGAGCACAGATACGCAGTATTTT.

The chain links TRBV24-1 to TRBJ2-6, with a tentative D call TRBD2 (7 bases). The CDR3 is 16 amino acids. V was shortened by 7 bases and J by 2 bases, with 14 bases between the two germline ends. Per germline, CDR1 KGHDR and CDR2 SFDVKD. The DNA of the CDR3 is TGTGCCACCAGCCCAGGGGACTATACTGGGGCCAACGTCCTGACTTTC. This codes for CATSPGDYTGANVLTF.

The chain has TRBV7-9 and TRBJ1-6; weak D call: TRBD1 (6 bases). The germline V and J ends were trimmed by 5 bases and 9 bases, with 17 bases remaining between them. This CDR3 is built from 15 residues. CDR1 and CDR2 from the germline V gene are SEHNR and FQNEAQ (reference sequence). DNA of the CDR3: TGTGCCAGCAGCCCTTACCCAGGGGCGGGTTCACCCCTCCACTTT. Amino acid sequence: CASSPYPGAGSPLHF.

The sample holds a few counts of this clonotype. This chain links TRBV20-1 with TRBJ2-3; TRBD2 matches at 11 bases. The V gene's germline CDR1 is DFQATT and CDR2 SNEGSKA (reference sequence). After removal of 4 bases from V and 4 bases from J, the junction contained 7 bases not matched to a gene. This CDR3 spans 15 amino acids. The chain's CDR3 is CSANSGRVFADTQYF. CDR3 in DNA: TGCAGTGCTAATAGCGGGAGGGTTTTCGCAGATACGCAGTATTTT.

This rearrangement joins TRBV5-4 to TRBJ2-7; no reliable D call. In germline, CDR1 is SGHNT, CDR2 YYREEE (reference sequence). V was cut by 5 bases and J by 9 bases, with 21 bases left in between. This CDR3 region has 14 residues. The CDR3 spells CASSQNFGPRRQYF. In nucleotides, the CDR3 is TGTGCCAGCAGTCAGAACTTCGGACCGAGGAGGCAGTACTTC. Complete variable domain (other parts from reference TRBV5-4 and TRBJ2-7): ETGVTQSPTHLIKTRGQQVTLRCSSQSGHNTVSWYQQALGQGPQFIFQYYREEENGRGNFPPRFSGLQFPNYSSELNVNALELDDSALYLCASSQNFGPRRQYFGPGTRLTVT.

V is TRBV6-1 and J is TRBJ1-5; unclear D gene. The V end was cut by 6 bases, the J end by 9 bases, with 12 bases between. The germline CDR1 and CDR2 sequences are MNHNS and SASEGT. The CDR3 sequence is 12 residues long. In nucleotides, the CDR3 is TGTGCCAGCAGCCAAGGGTCGGGGCCCCAGCATTTT. Amino acids: CASSQGSGPQHF.

There are a few counts of this clonotype. The chain links TRBV19 to TRBJ2-7; D possibly corresponds to TRBD2 (6 bases). The V end was cut by 10 bases, the J end by 2 bases, with 12 bases between. This CDR3 has 12 amino acids. Germline assignment: CDR1 LNHDA and CDR2 SQIVND (reference sequence). This chain's CDR3 is CATAGRPYEQYF. CDR3 nucleotides: TGTGCCACGGCCGGGAGACCCTACGAGCAGTACTTC. Drawing the rest from reference TRBV19 and TRBJ2-7, the complete variable domain is DGGITQSPKYLFRKEGQNVTLSCEQNLNHDAMYWYRQDPGQGLRLIYYSQIVNDFQKGDIAEGYSVSREKKESFPLTVTSAQKNPTAFYLCATAGRPYEQYFGPGTRLTVT.

This clonotype showed up just a few times. The gene calls are TRBV3-1 and TRBJ1-1; 10 nucleotides align to TRBD1. This CDR3 contains 14 residues. With 4 bases clipped from V and 5 bases from J, the junction kept 4 bases outside the gene matches. Looked up from germline, CDR1 is LGHDT and CDR2 is YNNKEL (reference sequence). The chain's CDR3 is CASSPGQGRTEAFF. CDR3 bases: TGTGCCAGCAGCCCGGGACAGGGGAGGACTGAAGCTTTCTTT.

V usage is TRBV18 and J usage is TRBJ2-3; D is undetermined. V was shortened by 2 bases and J by 5 bases, with 14 bases between the two germline ends. CDR3 length equals 15 residues. Germline assignment: CDR1 KGHSH and CDR2 LQKENI. CDR3 protein: CASSPTAGSLDTQYF. The CDR3 coding sequence is TGTGCCAGCTCACCAACGGCCGGGTCATTAGATACGCAGTATTTT. The full variable domain, with the rest looked up from reference TRBV18 and TRBJ2-3, is NAGVMQNPRHLVRRRGQEARLRCSPMKGHSHVYWYRQLPEEGLKFMVYLQKENIIDESGMPKERFSAEFPKEGPSILRIQQVVRGDSAAYFCASSPTAGSLDTQYFGPGTRLTVL.